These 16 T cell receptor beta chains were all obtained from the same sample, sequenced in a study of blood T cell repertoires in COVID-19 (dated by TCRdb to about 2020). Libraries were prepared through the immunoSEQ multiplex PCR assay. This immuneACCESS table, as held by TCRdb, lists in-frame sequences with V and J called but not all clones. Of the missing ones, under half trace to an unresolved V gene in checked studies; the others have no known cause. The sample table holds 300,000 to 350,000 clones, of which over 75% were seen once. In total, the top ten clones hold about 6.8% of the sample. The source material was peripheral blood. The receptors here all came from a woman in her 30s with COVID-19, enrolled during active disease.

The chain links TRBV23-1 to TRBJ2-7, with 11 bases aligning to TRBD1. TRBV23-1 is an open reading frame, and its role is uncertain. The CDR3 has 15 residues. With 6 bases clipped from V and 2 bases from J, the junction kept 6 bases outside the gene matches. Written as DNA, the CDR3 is TGCGCCAGCAGCCATGGGACAGGGGGGACCTACGAGCAGTACTTC. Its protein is CASSHGTGGTYEQYF.

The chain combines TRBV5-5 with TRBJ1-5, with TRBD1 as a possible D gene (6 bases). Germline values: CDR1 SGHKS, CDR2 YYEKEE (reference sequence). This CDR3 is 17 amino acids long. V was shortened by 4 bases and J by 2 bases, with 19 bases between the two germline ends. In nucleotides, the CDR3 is TGTGCCAGCAGCCCTAATGGGGGGGCACTTGGCAATCAGCCCCAGCATTTT. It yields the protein CASSPNGGALGNQPQHF.

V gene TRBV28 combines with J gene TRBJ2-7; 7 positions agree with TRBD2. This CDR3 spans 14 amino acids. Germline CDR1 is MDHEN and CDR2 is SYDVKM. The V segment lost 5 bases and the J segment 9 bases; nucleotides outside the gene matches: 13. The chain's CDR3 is CASSEGGPDKRQYF. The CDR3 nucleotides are TGTGCCAGCAGTGAGGGAGGGCCAGACAAACGGCAGTACTTC.

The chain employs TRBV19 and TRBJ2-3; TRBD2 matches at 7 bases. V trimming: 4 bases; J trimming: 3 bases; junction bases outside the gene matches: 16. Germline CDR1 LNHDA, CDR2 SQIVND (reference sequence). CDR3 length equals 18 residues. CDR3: CASSTLAGLGSGTDTQYF. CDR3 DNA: TGTGCCAGTAGTACACTTGCCGGACTAGGGAGTGGGACAGATACGCAGTATTTT. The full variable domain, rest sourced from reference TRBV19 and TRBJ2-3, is DGGITQSPKYLFRKEGQNVTLSCEQNLNHDAMYWYRQDPGQGLRLIYYSQIVNDFQKGDIAEGYSVSREKKESFPLTVTSAQKNPTAFYLCASSTLAGLGSGTDTQYFGPGTRLTVL.

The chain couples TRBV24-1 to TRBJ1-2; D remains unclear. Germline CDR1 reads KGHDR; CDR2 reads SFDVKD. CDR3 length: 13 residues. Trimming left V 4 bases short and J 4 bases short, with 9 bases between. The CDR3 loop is CATSDEGGYGYTF. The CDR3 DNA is TGTGCCACCAGTGACGAGGGCGGCTATGGCTACACCTTC.

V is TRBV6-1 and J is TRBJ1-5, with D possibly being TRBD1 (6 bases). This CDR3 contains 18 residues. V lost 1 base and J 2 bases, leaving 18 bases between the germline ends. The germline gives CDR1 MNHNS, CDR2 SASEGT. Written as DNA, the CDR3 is TGTGCCAGCAGTGAAGACAGGGCGCGGAGTATCGGCAATCAGCCCCAGCATTTT. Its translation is CASSEDRARSIGNQPQHF.

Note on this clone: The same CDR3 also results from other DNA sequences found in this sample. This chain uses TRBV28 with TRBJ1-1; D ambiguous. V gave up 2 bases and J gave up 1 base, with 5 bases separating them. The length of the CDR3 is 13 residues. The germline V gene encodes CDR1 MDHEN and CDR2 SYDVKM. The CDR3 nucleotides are TGTGCCAGCAGTTTACCAGGGAACACTGAAGCTTTCTTT. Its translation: CASSLPGNTEAFF.

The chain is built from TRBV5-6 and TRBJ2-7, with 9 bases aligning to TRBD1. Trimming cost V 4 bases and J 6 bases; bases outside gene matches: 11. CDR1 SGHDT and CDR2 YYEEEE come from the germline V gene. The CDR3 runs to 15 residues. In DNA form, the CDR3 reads TGTGCCAGCAGCCCGGGACAGGGCCATTTTAGCGAGCAGTACTTC. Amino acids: CASSPGQGHFSEQYF.

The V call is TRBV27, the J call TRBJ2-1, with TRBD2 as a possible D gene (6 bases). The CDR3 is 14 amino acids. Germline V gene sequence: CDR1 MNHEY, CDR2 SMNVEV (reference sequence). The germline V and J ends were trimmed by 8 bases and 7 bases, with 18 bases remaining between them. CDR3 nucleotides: TGTGCCAGCTATTGGCGGGGCGTTACAAATGAGCAGTTCTTC. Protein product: CASYWRGVTNEQFF.

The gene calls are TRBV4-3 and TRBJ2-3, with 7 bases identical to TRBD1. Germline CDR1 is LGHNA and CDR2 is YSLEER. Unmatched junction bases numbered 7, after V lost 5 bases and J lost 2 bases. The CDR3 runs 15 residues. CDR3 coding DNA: TGCGCCAGCAGCACCCGGGACAGCACCACAGATACGCAGTATTTT. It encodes CASSTRDSTTDTQYF.

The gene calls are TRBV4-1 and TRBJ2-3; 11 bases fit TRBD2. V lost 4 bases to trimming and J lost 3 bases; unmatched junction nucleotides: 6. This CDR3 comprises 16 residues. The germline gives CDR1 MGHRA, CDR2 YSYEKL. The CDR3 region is CASSLSSGRATDTQYF. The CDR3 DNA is TGCGCCAGCAGCCTAAGTAGCGGGAGGGCAACAGATACGCAGTATTTT.

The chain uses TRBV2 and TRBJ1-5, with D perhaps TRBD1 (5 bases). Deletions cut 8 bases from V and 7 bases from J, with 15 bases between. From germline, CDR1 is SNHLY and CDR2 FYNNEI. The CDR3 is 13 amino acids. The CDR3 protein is CASLGVSMQPQHF. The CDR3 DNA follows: TGTGCCAGCCTAGGGGTCTCAATGCAGCCCCAGCATTTT.

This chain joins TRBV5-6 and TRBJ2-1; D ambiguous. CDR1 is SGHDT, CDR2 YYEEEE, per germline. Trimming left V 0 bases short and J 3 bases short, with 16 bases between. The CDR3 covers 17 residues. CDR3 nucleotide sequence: TGTGCCAGCAGCTTGGTACTACCCACGCGTGTCTACAATGAGCAGTTCTTC. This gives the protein CASSLVLPTRVYNEQFF.

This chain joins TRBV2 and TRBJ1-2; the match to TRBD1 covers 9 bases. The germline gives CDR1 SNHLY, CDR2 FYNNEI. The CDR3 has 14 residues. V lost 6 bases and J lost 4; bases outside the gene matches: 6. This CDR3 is CASSLGTGLYGYTF. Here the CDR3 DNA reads TGTGCCAGCAGCCTAGGGACAGGGCTCTATGGCTACACCTTC.

CDR3 residues: CASSATSGDLNEQFF. Here the CDR3 DNA reads TGTGCCAGCAGCGCGACTAGCGGGGACCTCAATGAGCAGTTCTTC. The chain employs TRBV28 and TRBJ2-1; 11 bases are a match to TRBD2. With V trimmed by 6 bases and J by 6 bases, 7 bases remained unmatched. The CDR3 has 15 amino acids. The germline V gene encodes CDR1 MDHEN and CDR2 SYDVKM.

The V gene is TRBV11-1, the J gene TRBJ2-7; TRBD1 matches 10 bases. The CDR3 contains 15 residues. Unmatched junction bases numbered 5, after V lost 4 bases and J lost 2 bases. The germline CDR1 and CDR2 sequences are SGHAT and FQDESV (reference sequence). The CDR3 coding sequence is TGTGCCAGCAGCTCGTATGGGACAGGGGCCTACGAGCAGTACTTC. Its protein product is CASSSYGTGAYEQYF.